This T cell receptor beta chain was sequenced for a study of cytomegalovirus exposure and HLA in healthy donors. Study-wide context: Both the approximately 130 validation repertoires and the 600 to 700 first-cohort repertoires used the same platform, as reported by a later analysis. Study-wide points: As confirmed in vitro, a few CMV-associated chains were specific for CMV antigens.

Assay: immunoSEQ multiplex PCR; the TCRdb copy retains only in-frame clones and omits some. Of about 82,000 clones listed, more than 85% are singletons. In this sample, this clone turned up many times. The target antigen is unknown. This CDR3 contains 15 residues. Per germline, CDR1 MRHNA and CDR2 SNTAGT. The V segment lost 5 bases and the J segment 3 bases; nucleotides outside the gene matches: 4. The chain is built from TRBV6-4 and TRBJ2-5, with 12 bases fitting TRBD1. This receptor was obtained from a man younger than 35 in good health and CMV-seronegative. Material: PBMCs. The CDR3 DNA is TGTGCCAGCAGTCCCGGGACAGGGGGCGAAGAGACCCAGTACTTC. It codes for CASSPGTGGEETQYF.